The 24 T cell receptor beta chains below all came from one sample that was sequenced in a study of vaccination and CD4 T cells after COVID-19. These TCRs' antigens remain unknown. The time point was: late sampling 161 to 241 days after vaccination in three convalescent patients. The treatment: roughly nine-day PBMC culture with coronavirus spike peptide pools or control peptides (ViraFEST assay). Cultured CD4+ T-cell DNA underwent Oncomine TCR Beta short-read sequencing. TCRdb reanalysed the PCR reads using MiXCR and keeps one entry per CDR3 protein. This sample has 20,000 to 25,000 distinct CDR3 sequences, with roughly 46% found just once. Material: CD4+ T cells from blood, cultured in vitro, obtained about 7 months after SARS-CoV-2 vaccination. The receptors originated from a human donor who had recovered from COVID-19.

This sequence joins TRBV27 and TRBJ1-2, with 7 positions matching TRBD1. Germline lookup yields CDR1 MNHEY and CDR2 SMNVEV (reference sequence). This CDR3 contains 14 residues. Trimming removed 5 bases from V and 5 bases from J; junction bases left unmatched: 8. CDR3 nucleotides: TGTGCCAGCAGTGCCACCCAGGGGGAATATGGCTACACCTTC. Translation: CASSATQGEYGYTF.

This clonotype was seen more than once but under ten times. The J gene is TRBJ1-2, the V gene TRBV7-2; 11 bases are shared with TRBD1. Germline assignment: CDR1 SGHTA and CDR2 FQGNSA. V dropped 5 bases and J dropped 4; count of bases not matched to a gene: 6. The CDR3 is made up of 15 amino acids. The CDR3 coding sequence is TGTGCCAGCAGCGGTGGGACAGGGGGGGGCTATGGCTACACCTTC. Translated: CASSGGTGGGYGYTF.

The rearrangement links TRBV24-1 to TRBJ2-1, with 7 bases fitting TRBD1. The CDR3 is made up of 16 amino acids. Germline trimming cut 3 bases from V and 8 bases from J; bases unmatched to any gene: 12. Germline V gene sequence: CDR1 KGHDR, CDR2 SFDVKD. CDR3 region: CATSDARRQGWDEQFF. Written as DNA, the CDR3 is TGTGCCACCAGTGATGCCCGCCGACAGGGTTGGGATGAGCAGTTCTTC.

The rearrangement joins TRBV2 to TRBJ2-3; D is possibly TRBD2 (6 bases). Germline-derived CDR1 and CDR2 are SNHLY and FYNNEI. Trimming pared 3 bases from V and 14 bases from J, leaving 18 bases between. The CDR3 sequence is 13 residues long. The CDR3 sequence: CASSEGGPGVTYF. The CDR3 DNA is TGTGCCAGCAGTGAGGGGGGACCCGGGGTGACGTATTTT.

This clonotype has a handful of counts. V is TRBV6-1 and J is TRBJ1-5; D may be TRBD1 (6 bases). Germline V gene data show CDR1 as MNHNS and CDR2 as SASEGT. The CDR3 covers 13 residues. With 3 bases removed from V and 11 bases from J, the gap between germline ends came to 14 bases. The CDR3 here is CASSDWGLEAQHF. The CDR3 DNA sequence: TGTGCCAGCAGTGATTGGGGGCTGGAAGCCCAGCATTTT.

The CDR3 DNA reads as TGTGCCGGTTCCATGGCCGGGGAGCTGTTTTTT. Amino acid sequence: CAGSMAGELFF. This chain connects TRBV6-1 to TRBJ2-2; D uncertain. The CDR3 extends over 11 amino acids. Germline values: CDR1 MNHNS, CDR2 SASEGT. V gave up 11 bases and J gave up 6 bases, with 10 bases separating them.

This chain connects TRBV6-2 or TRBV6-3 to TRBJ2-5, with D tentatively TRBD2 (5 bases). Germline V gene lookup returns CDR1 MNHEY and CDR2 SVGEGT. V was cut by 2 bases and J by 7 bases, with 17 bases left in between. This CDR3 comprises 15 residues. In DNA, the CDR3 is TGTGCCAGCAGTTACCTGTTCGAGCCCGAGGGGACCCAGTACTTC. Amino acid sequence: CASSYLFEPEGTQYF.

This clonotype has more than one count but fewer than ten. The V and J genes are TRBV20-1 and TRBJ2-7; D could derive from TRBD1 or TRBD2 (6 bases each). This CDR3 region has 13 residues. V shed 6 bases and J shed 4 bases, with 16 bases lying between them. Germline CDR1 is DFQATT and CDR2 is SNEGSKA (reference sequence). As DNA, the CDR3 is TGCAGTGCCTCCCGTCGGGGGCCTTACGAGCAGTACTTC. This codes for CSASRRGPYEQYF.

This clonotype has more than one count but fewer than ten. The CDR3 bases are TGTGCCAGCAGCTTAGTGGACGAGCAGTACTTC. Translated: CASSLVDEQYF. J is TRBJ2-7 and V is TRBV7-2; the D is unclear. The germline V gene has CDR1 SGHTA and CDR2 FQGNSA. V lost 1 base, J lost 5 bases, and 3 bases lay in between. This CDR3 has 11 amino acids.

This clonotype is labeled medium-sized. This chain links TRBV15 with TRBJ2-5; TRBD1 aligns across 8 bases. CDR3 size: 14 residues. The junction had 10 bases not matched to a gene; V was cut back by 8 bases and J by 5 bases. Germline lookup yields CDR1 LNHNV and CDR2 YYDKDF (reference sequence). CDR3 nucleotide sequence: TGTGCCACCTCTCCGGGACAGGAAAGGGAGACCCAGTACTTC. Protein: CATSPGQERETQYF.

CDR3 DNA sequence: TGTGCCACCAGTGCGGCCTTGGGCACCGGGGAGCTGTTTTTT. Translating it yields CATSAALGTGELFF. V and J are TRBV24-1 and TRBJ2-2; D gene unclear. The CDR3 is made up of 14 amino acids. Trimming removed 5 bases at V and 4 bases at J, with 10 bases between. Germline V gene sequence: CDR1 KGHDR, CDR2 SFDVKD.

This chain links TRBV20-1 with TRBJ2-7, with 7 positions matching TRBD1. J was trimmed by 4 bases and V by 3 bases; bases with no gene match: 9. CDR3 size: 14 residues. CDR1 and CDR2 (germline): DFQATT, SNEGSKA (reference sequence). The chain's CDR3 is CSASIRTGTYEQYF. CDR3 coding DNA: TGCAGTGCTAGTATTCGGACAGGTACATACGAGCAGTACTTC.

This chain connects TRBV6-5 to TRBJ1-6; 10 nucleotides match TRBD1. CDR1 is MNHEY and CDR2 is SVGAGI in the germline V gene. V gave up 1 base and J gave up 9 bases; unmatched junction bases: 9. The CDR3 extends over 17 amino acids. The CDR3 nucleotides read TGTGCCAGCAGTTACTATATACCGGGACAGGGGACTTCACCCCTCCACTTT. Its translation: CASSYYIPGQGTSPLHF.

The chain has TRBV20-1 and TRBJ2-5; 8 bases map to TRBD2. The length of the CDR3 is 16 residues. Per the germline V gene, CDR1 is DFQATT and CDR2 is SNEGSKA (reference sequence). V was pared by 2 bases and J by 2 bases, with 10 bases of the junction left unmatched. The DNA of the CDR3 is TGCAGTGCTAGATCGAGGGCGGCGGGAGGACAAGAGACCCAGTACTTC. The encoded protein is CSARSRAAGGQETQYF.

There are a few counts of this clonotype. This rearrangement joins TRBV7-8 to TRBJ2-5; D may be TRBD1 (5 bases). This CDR3 is 15 amino acids long. The germline V gene encodes CDR1 SGHVS and CDR2 FQNEAQ. Between the trimmed V and J ends, which lost 5 bases and 1 base, there was a span of 14 bases. The CDR3 DNA follows: TGTGCCAGCAGCCTCCGAGGACACCTCCAAGAGACCCAGTACTTC. Translated: CASSLRGHLQETQYF.

In this sample, this clonotype turned up a few times. The chain recombines TRBV10-3 with TRBJ1-1; D not certain. The germline gives CDR1 ENHRY, CDR2 SYGVKD. V was shortened by 3 bases and J by 0 bases, with 5 bases between the two germline ends. This CDR3 has 13 amino acids. CDR3 nucleotides: TGTGCCATCAGTGAACCCATGAACACTGAAGCTTTCTTT. Encoded protein: CAISEPMNTEAFF.

The chain employs TRBV20-1 and TRBJ2-3; TRBD2 aligns across 11 bases. Germline lookup yields CDR1 DFQATT and CDR2 SNEGSKA (reference sequence). With V trimmed by 6 bases and J by 3 bases, 5 bases remained unmatched. This CDR3 has 14 amino acids. The CDR3 coding sequence is TGCAGTGCCATCACTAGCGGGGGTACAGATACGCAGTATTTT. Its protein is CSAITSGGTDTQYF.

This clonotype was found a few times. The chain couples TRBV6-1 to TRBJ1-5; D gene ambiguous. In germline, CDR1 is MNHNS, CDR2 SASEGT. Trimming pared 9 bases from V and 3 bases from J, leaving 9 bases between. The length of the CDR3 is 12 residues. CDR3 coding DNA: TGTGCCAGTCGACAAATCAATCAGCCCCAGCATTTT. Protein sequence: CASRQINQPQHF.

This sequence joins TRBV18 and TRBJ1-5; TRBD1 matches 11 bases. The CDR3 has 15 amino acids. CDR1 is KGHSH, CDR2 LQKENI, per germline. Germline trimming cut 4 bases from V and 7 bases from J; bases unmatched to any gene: 6. The CDR3 sequence is CASSRGTGGRQPQHF. The DNA for the CDR3 is TGTGCCAGCTCACGGGGGACAGGGGGAAGACAGCCCCAGCATTTT.

This clonotype came up a few times. The CDR3 region has the DNA TGCAGTGCTCCCAACGGCGGGGACGACTCGCCTGAAGCTTTCTTT. Residues: CSAPNGGDDSPEAFF. This chain links TRBV20-1 with TRBJ1-1; D may be TRBD1 (5 bases). V was clipped by 5 bases and J by 6 bases, with 22 bases between them. Germline V CDR1 and CDR2: DFQATT, SNEGSKA (reference sequence). The CDR3 runs to 15 residues.

This clonotype was counted only a few times. J is TRBJ1-6 and V is TRBV20-1; no firm D call. The CDR3 contains 14 residues. V lost 1 base to trimming and J lost 3 bases, with 7 bases between them. Germline loops: CDR1 DFQATT, CDR2 SNEGSKA (reference sequence). DNA of the CDR3: TGCAGTGCTAGAGTTGGGGACTATAATTCACCCCTCCACTTT. This encodes CSARVGDYNSPLHF.

The chain carries TRBV6-1 and TRBJ1-2; tentative D call: TRBD1 (5 bases). The V and J ends lost 8 bases and 0 bases respectively, with 16 bases between them. Germline V gene sequence: CDR1 MNHNS, CDR2 SASEGT. CDR3 size: 15 residues. CDR3 residues: CASLPTARTNYGYTF. Written as DNA, the CDR3 is TGTGCCAGCTTACCGACAGCACGTACTAACTATGGCTACACCTTC.

This chain connects TRBV7-9 to TRBJ2-5; D is unclear. Germline V CDR1 and CDR2: SEHNR, FQNEAQ (reference sequence). Trimming left V 6 bases short and J 5 bases short, with 16 bases between. The CDR3 covers 14 residues. CDR3 bases: TGTGCCAGCAGAAACTCCCTAAACAGCGAGACCCAGTACTTC. Translating gives CASRNSLNSETQYF.

The chain has TRBV6-1 and TRBJ2-5; 8 bases align to TRBD1. Germline trimming cut 2 bases from V and 6 bases from J; bases unmatched to any gene: 5. The germline V gene encodes CDR1 MNHNS and CDR2 SASEGT. The CDR3 has 14 residues. The CDR3 DNA sequence: TGTGCCAGCAGTGAATCGTTCAGGGGGCAGACCCAGTACTTC. Its protein product is CASSESFRGQTQYF.